This entry describes one T cell receptor (beta chain). This sample was taken from a study of shared clonotypes between healthy human individuals. TCRdb keeps only in-frame clones here, not all; method: immunoSEQ multiplex PCR. The sample includes around 990,000 clones, approximately 77% seen only once; the top ten take roughly 0.9%. Trimming shortened V by 2 bases and J by 0 bases, and 14 bases separated the two germline ends. This CDR3 has 16 amino acids. Germline lookup yields CDR1 SGHDN and CDR2 FVKESK. This chain joins TRBV14 and TRBJ2-7; tentative D call: TRBD2 (5 bases). The sequenced material came from memory CD4+ T cells from PBMCs. The subset here: CD45RA-negative fraction. The sequence derives from a man aged 18 to 30 in good health. Some clones in this sample may be carry-over from other donors' samples. CDR3 sequence (DNA): TGTGCCAGCAGCCAATTTGTAGGACGGGGCTCCTACGAGCAGTACTTC. It yields the protein CASSQFVGRGSYEQYF.